The 31 T cell receptor beta chains below all came from one sample that was sequenced in a study of long-term antiretroviral therapy in people with HIV. The run of the v3.0 immunoSEQ assay was at survey level. Assay: immunoSEQ multiplex PCR; the TCRdb copy retains only in-frame clones and omits some. The data hold 17,000 or so clones, with around 96% observed a single time. The specimen comprised unsorted PBMCs, sampled roughly 10 years after starting antiretroviral therapy. These receptors were collected from a man aged 25-45 years with HIV.

The chain is built from TRBV5-6 and TRBJ2-4; possibly TRBD1 or TRBD2 for D (6 bases each). CDR3 length: 16 amino acids. The V end was cut by 0 bases, the J end by 9 bases, with 19 bases between. Germline values: CDR1 SGHDT, CDR2 YYEEEE. The CDR3 sequence: CASSLASGRGRTIQYF. The CDR3 DNA follows: TGTGCCAGCAGCTTGGCTTCGGGAAGGGGGAGGACCATTCAGTACTTC.

The chain carries TRBV5-4 and TRBJ2-7; a possible D gene is TRBD2 (6 bases). The CDR3 is made up of 13 amino acids. Trimming removed 3 bases from V and 3 bases from J, with 10 bases in between. Germline V gene data show CDR1 as SGHNT and CDR2 as YYREEE (reference sequence). The CDR3 region has the DNA TGTGCCAGCAGCTGGGGGACTCACTACGAGCAGTACTTC. Its protein product is CASSWGTHYEQYF.

This chain uses TRBV2 with TRBJ1-5; D perhaps matches TRBD1 (6 bases). CDR1 is SNHLY and CDR2 is FYNNEI in the germline V gene. V gave up 7 bases and J gave up 4 bases, with 14 bases separating them. This CDR3 contains 14 residues. CDR3 sequence reads: CASTGAVNNQPQHF. In nucleotides, the CDR3 is TGTGCCAGCACAGGGGCTGTTAATAATCAGCCCCAGCATTTT.

The chain links TRBV28 to TRBJ2-2, with 12 bases that match TRBD2. With V trimmed by 5 bases and J by 4 bases, 8 bases remained unmatched. The CDR3 runs to 17 residues. The germline V gene has CDR1 MDHEN and CDR2 SYDVKM. CDR3 residues: CASSTPGLAGITGELFF. The CDR3 DNA is TGTGCCAGCAGTACTCCGGGACTAGCGGGTATCACCGGGGAGCTGTTTTTT.

This chain links TRBV6-1 with TRBJ2-5; D perhaps matches TRBD1 (6 bases). The V gene's germline CDR1 is MNHNS and CDR2 SASEGT. The CDR3 loop spans 14 amino acids. V lost 0 bases and J 1 base, leaving 6 bases between the germline ends. This chain's CDR3 is CASSEAGGQETQYF. The CDR3 region has the DNA TGTGCCAGCAGTGAAGCAGGGGGCCAAGAGACCCAGTACTTC.

The chain recombines TRBV5-1 with TRBJ2-1; 9 bases agree with TRBD1. V lost 0 bases, J lost 2 bases, and 3 bases stayed unmatched. The CDR3 runs 16 residues. Germline V gene data show CDR1 as SGHRS and CDR2 as YFSETQ. The CDR3 coding sequence is TGCGCCAGCAGCTTGGTAGGGACAGGGCCCTACAATGAGCAGTTCTTC. This translates into CASSLVGTGPYNEQFF.

The chain has TRBV5-4 and TRBJ2-7; 16 nucleotides align to TRBD2. The CDR3 consists of 19 residues. Germline V gene sequence: CDR1 SGHNT, CDR2 YYREEE (reference sequence). Trimming took 3 bases from V and 1 from J; bases not matched to a gene: 10. The CDR3 DNA reads TGTGCCAGCAGCTGGGGACTAGCGGGGGGGCCAAGTGTTTCCTACGAGCAGTACTTC. Translating it yields CASSWGLAGGPSVSYEQYF.

This rearrangement joins TRBV4-2 to TRBJ2-3; D is perhaps TRBD2 (5 bases). Germline CDR1 is LGHNA and CDR2 is YNFKEQ. The CDR3 contains 16 residues. With 1 base removed from V and 0 bases from J, the gap between germline ends came to 11 bases. CDR3 amino acids: CASSQGGPGSTDTQYF. The CDR3 DNA follows: TGTGCCAGCAGCCAAGGAGGGCCGGGTAGCACAGATACGCAGTATTTT.

The chain has TRBV30 and TRBJ2-4, with D perhaps TRBD1 or TRBD2 (5 bases each). V lost 1 base to trimming and J lost 8 bases, with 9 bases between them. This CDR3 region has 12 residues. Germline loops: CDR1 GTSNPN, CDR2 SVGIG (reference sequence). CDR3 nucleotides: TGTGCCTGGAGTGGACAGAGGGACATTCAGTACTTC. Its protein product is CAWSGQRDIQYF.

The rearrangement links TRBV7-8 to TRBJ2-5; TRBD1 or TRBD2 may be the D gene (7 bases each). The CDR3 is made up of 14 amino acids. Germline CDR1 SGHVS, CDR2 FQNEAQ. The germline V and J ends were trimmed by 6 bases and 5 bases, with 16 bases remaining between them. The CDR3 loop reads CASRYTRGGETQYF. For the CDR3, the DNA is TGTGCCAGCAGATATACCAGGGGGGGGGAGACCCAGTACTTC.

The CDR3 spells CASSFVMTSGEQYF. For the CDR3, the DNA is TGTGCCAGCAGCTTCGTAATGACTAGCGGCGAGCAGTACTTC. The V gene is TRBV7-2, the J gene TRBJ2-7, with 9 positions matching TRBD2. Trimming cost V 3 bases and J 6 bases; bases outside gene matches: 6. This CDR3 is 14 amino acids long. CDR1 is SGHTA and CDR2 is FQGNSA in the germline V gene.

The chain recombines TRBV5-1 with TRBJ1-2; no definite D call. CDR3 length equals 12 residues. Germline lookup yields CDR1 SGHRS and CDR2 YFSETQ. V lost 3 bases, J lost 6 bases, and 9 bases lay in between. The CDR3 loop is CASSSDGDGYTF. As DNA, the CDR3 is TGCGCCAGCAGCTCAGACGGGGATGGCTACACCTTC.

The genes are TRBV5-5 and TRBJ1-4; possibly TRBD1 for D (5 bases). V gave up 0 bases and J gave up 5 bases, with 14 bases separating them. CDR3 size: 16 residues. CDR1 SGHKS and CDR2 YYEKEE come from the germline V gene (reference sequence). The CDR3 DNA reads TGTGCCAGCAGCTTGGGATTCGGGACTCAAAATGAAAAACTGTTTTTT. This sequence encodes CASSLGFGTQNEKLFF. Drawing the rest from reference TRBV5-5 and TRBJ1-4, the complete variable domain is DAGVTQSPTHLIKTRGQQVTLRCSPISGHKSVSWYQQVLGQGPQFIFQYYEKEERGRGNFPDRFSARQFPNYSSELNVNALLLGDSALYLCASSLGFGTQNEKLFFGSGTQLSVL.

The V gene is TRBV30, the J gene TRBJ1-3; D gene ambiguous. The germline gives CDR1 GTSNPN, CDR2 SVGIG (reference sequence). V was pared by 3 bases and J by 0 bases, with 9 bases between. This CDR3 is built from 14 residues. As DNA, the CDR3 is TGTGCCTGGAGCAAGGGCCACTCTGGAAACACCATATATTTT. Amino acid sequence: CAWSKGHSGNTIYF.

This clone is classed as medium-sized. The genes are TRBV6-1 and TRBJ2-2; tentatively, D is TRBD2 (6 bases). V dropped 4 bases and J dropped 4 bases, with 13 bases sitting between them. CDR1 is MNHNS and CDR2 is SASEGT in the germline V gene. There are 15 residues in the CDR3. In nucleotides, the CDR3 is TGTGCCAGCAGTGTAAGCGCCGGGAGCACCGGGGAGCTGTTTTTT. Protein: CASSVSAGSTGELFF.

The V gene is TRBV2, the J gene TRBJ1-1; D unclear. The CDR3 has 14 amino acids. The V and J ends lost 7 bases and 1 base respectively, with 13 bases between them. Germline loops: CDR1 SNHLY, CDR2 FYNNEI. This chain's CDR3 is CASKYGVTNTEAFF. CDR3 sequence (DNA): TGTGCCAGCAAGTACGGGGTTACGAACACTGAAGCTTTCTTT. The full variable domain, its missing parts supplied by reference TRBV2 and TRBJ1-1, is EPEVTQTPSHQVTQMGQEVILRCVPISNHLYFYWYRQILGQKVEFLVSFYNNEISEKSEIFDDQFSVERPDGSNFTLKIRSTKLEDSAMYFCASKYGVTNTEAFFGQGTRLTVV.

The chain uses TRBV6-6 and TRBJ2-5; the D is unclear. This CDR3 has 15 amino acids. Trimming took 5 bases from V and 2 from J, leaving 15 bases between them. Germline CDR1 and CDR2: MNHNY and SVGAGI (reference sequence). CDR3 nucleotides: TGTGCCAGCAGTCCCCTGACTGAAGCTCAAGAGACCCAGTACTTC. Encoded protein: CASSPLTEAQETQYF.

The CDR3 nucleotides are TGTGCCAGTTTCCTACAGGACACCTACGAGCAGTACTTC. Translated, it gives CASFLQDTYEQYF. The gene calls are TRBV2 and TRBJ2-7, with D possibly TRBD1 on 5 matching bases. CDR1 SNHLY and CDR2 FYNNEI come from the germline V gene. V dropped 9 bases and J dropped 2 bases, with 14 bases sitting between them. This CDR3 contains 13 residues. Together with reference TRBV2 and TRBJ2-7, the CDR3 gives the full variable domain: EPEVTQTPSHQVTQMGQEVILRCVPISNHLYFYWYRQILGQKVEFLVSFYNNEISEKSEIFDDQFSVERPDGSNFTLKIRSTKLEDSAMYFCASFLQDTYEQYFGPGTRLTVT.

This chain's CDR3 is CASSPQGSSYNSPLHF. CDR3 DNA: TGCGCCAGCAGTCCACAGGGGTCCTCCTATAATTCACCCCTCCACTTT. The chain employs TRBV5-1 and TRBJ1-6, with TRBD1 identical over 7 bases. V shed 5 bases, J shed 0 bases, and the junction held 5 bases outside the gene matches. Germline V gives CDR1 SGHRS, CDR2 YFSETQ. This CDR3 spans 16 amino acids.

The chain employs TRBV5-8 and TRBJ1-4; D gene unclear. Trimming cost V 4 bases and J 5 bases, with 6 bases left between them. Germline loops: CDR1 SGHTS, CDR2 YDEGEE. The CDR3 covers 12 residues. As DNA, the CDR3 is TGTGCCAGCAGCCCCTACAATGAAAAACTGTTTTTT. This encodes CASSPYNEKLFF.

Turning to this clone: An end of the junction differs from the germline gene, which may be a read error. The genes are TRBV28 and TRBJ2-6; D is undetermined. The CDR3 length is 13 residues. In germline, CDR1 is MDHEN, CDR2 SYDVKM. The CDR3 DNA sequence: TGTGCCAGCGGTTTCCGAGGGGCCAACGTCCTGACTTTC. This sequence encodes CASGFRGANVLTF.

This chain links TRBV11-3 with TRBJ2-1; 7 nucleotides line up with TRBD2. The CDR3 runs 14 residues. Germline CDR1 SGHNT, CDR2 YENEEA. The V gene end was trimmed by 5 bases and the J gene end by 4 bases; junction bases not matched to a gene: 5. CDR3 amino acids: CASSRSGGYNEQFF. Written as DNA, the CDR3 is TGTGCCAGCAGCCGATCGGGAGGTTACAATGAGCAGTTCTTC.

The genes are TRBV9 and TRBJ1-3; D is unclear. The CDR3 consists of 13 residues. The germline V gene encodes CDR1 SGDLS and CDR2 YYNGEE. The V gene lost 3 bases and the J gene lost 4 bases, with 8 bases spanning the gap. DNA for the CDR3: TGTGCCAGCAGCGCTCAGACCGGAAACACCATATATTTT. It encodes CASSAQTGNTIYF.

This clone appeared a few times. The gene calls are TRBV10-1 and TRBJ2-7; D is unresolved. The CDR3 has 13 residues. Germline V gene lookup returns CDR1 WNHNN and CDR2 SYGVQD (reference sequence). Trimming shortened V by 4 bases and J by 3 bases, and 10 bases separated the two germline ends. CDR3: CASSGRSVYEQYF. Here the CDR3 DNA reads TGCGCCAGCAGTGGCAGGAGCGTCTACGAGCAGTACTTC.

The gene calls are TRBV6-1 and TRBJ1-6; tentatively, D is TRBD1 (6 bases). V lost 6 bases and J lost 7, with 16 bases in between. The CDR3 has 15 residues. Germline assignment: CDR1 MNHNS and CDR2 SASEGT. The CDR3 DNA follows: TGTGCCAGCAGCGGATTAGGGACACAGAATTCACCCCTCCACTTT. It encodes CASSGLGTQNSPLHF.

This chain connects TRBV18 to TRBJ2-3; D may be TRBD1 (6 bases). CDR3 length: 14 amino acids. Germline-derived CDR1 and CDR2 are KGHSH and LQKENI. V lost 6 bases to trimming and J lost 2 bases, with 12 bases between them. DNA for the CDR3: TGTGCCAGCTCTACCAGGGGTGACACAGATACGCAGTATTTT. Translated: CASSTRGDTDTQYF.

The gene calls are TRBV29-1 and TRBJ1-2; the D is unclear. The CDR3 contains 12 residues. CDR1 and CDR2 from the germline V gene are SQVTM and ANQGSEA. V lost 0 bases and J 8 bases, leaving 10 bases between the germline ends. The CDR3 nucleotides are TGCAGCGTTGAAGATCAAGTGTCGGGCTACACCTTC. Residues: CSVEDQVSGYTF.

The chain recombines TRBV5-4 with TRBJ1-1; no definite D call. Trimming stripped 1 base from V and 0 bases from J, with 13 bases between. CDR3 length equals 16 residues. CDR1 and CDR2 from the germline V gene are SGHNT and YYREEE (reference sequence). The CDR3 spells CASSLRRAGLNTEAFF. DNA for the CDR3: TGTGCCAGCAGCTTGAGGAGGGCTGGACTGAACACTGAAGCTTTCTTT. The full variable domain, with the rest looked up from reference TRBV5-4 and TRBJ1-1, is ETGVTQSPTHLIKTRGQQVTLRCSSQSGHNTVSWYQQALGQGPQFIFQYYREEENGRGNFPPRFSGLQFPNYSSELNVNALELDDSALYLCASSLRRAGLNTEAFFGQGTRLTVV.

The rearrangement links TRBV6-5 to TRBJ1-1; the D is unclear. This CDR3 spans 14 amino acids. Germline V gene data show CDR1 as MNHEY and CDR2 as SVGAGI. The V and J ends lost 6 bases and 1 base respectively, with 12 bases between them. CDR3 nucleotides: TGTGCCAGCAGCCACCATGCGCCGAACACTGAAGCTTTCTTT. This translates into CASSHHAPNTEAFF.

This chain uses TRBV21-1 with TRBJ1-6. TRBV21-1 is flagged as a pseudogene. CDR3 length equals 15 residues. CDR3 sequence reads: CASSSGKAIGSPLHF. The CDR3 region has the DNA TGTGCCAGCAGCTCGGGAAAAGCGATCGGTTCACCCCTCCACTTT.

This chain uses TRBV5-1 with TRBJ2-5; D not certain. CDR1 SGHRS and CDR2 YFSETQ come from the germline V gene. This CDR3 contains 11 residues. V was trimmed by 0 bases and J by 3 bases, leaving 0 bases between them. The CDR3 DNA reads as TGCGCCAGCAGCTTGGAAGAGACCCAGTACTTC. It specifies CASSLEETQYF.